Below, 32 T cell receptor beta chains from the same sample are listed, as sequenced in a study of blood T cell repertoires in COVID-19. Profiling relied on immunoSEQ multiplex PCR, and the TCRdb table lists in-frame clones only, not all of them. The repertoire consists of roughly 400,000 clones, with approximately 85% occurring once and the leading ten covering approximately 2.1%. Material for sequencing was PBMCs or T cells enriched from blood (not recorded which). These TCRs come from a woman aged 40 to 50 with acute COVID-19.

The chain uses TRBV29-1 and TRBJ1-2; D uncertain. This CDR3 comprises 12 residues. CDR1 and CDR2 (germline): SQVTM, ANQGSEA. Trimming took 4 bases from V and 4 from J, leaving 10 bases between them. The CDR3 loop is CSVGGNPYGYTF. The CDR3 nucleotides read TGCAGCGTTGGTGGCAACCCCTATGGCTACACCTTC.

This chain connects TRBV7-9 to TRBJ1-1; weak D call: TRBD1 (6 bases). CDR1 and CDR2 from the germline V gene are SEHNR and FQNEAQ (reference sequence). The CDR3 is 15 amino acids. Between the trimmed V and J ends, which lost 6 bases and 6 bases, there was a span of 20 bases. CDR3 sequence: CASRGGAGAIAEAFF. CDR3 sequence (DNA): TGTGCCAGCAGGGGAGGGGCAGGGGCGATTGCTGAAGCTTTCTTT.

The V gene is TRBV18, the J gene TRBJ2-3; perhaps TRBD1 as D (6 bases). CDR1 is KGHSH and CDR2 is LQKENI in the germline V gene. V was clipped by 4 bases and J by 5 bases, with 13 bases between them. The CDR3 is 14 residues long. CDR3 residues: CASSLNRAEDTQYF. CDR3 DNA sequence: TGTGCCAGCTCACTTAACAGGGCAGAAGATACGCAGTATTTT.

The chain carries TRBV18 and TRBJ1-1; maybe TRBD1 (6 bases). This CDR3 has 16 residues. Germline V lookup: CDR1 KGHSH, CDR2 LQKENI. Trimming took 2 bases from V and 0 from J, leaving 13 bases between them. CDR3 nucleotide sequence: TGTGCCAGCTCACCATCGGTAGGGGGAATGAACACTGAAGCTTTCTTT. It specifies CASSPSVGGMNTEAFF.

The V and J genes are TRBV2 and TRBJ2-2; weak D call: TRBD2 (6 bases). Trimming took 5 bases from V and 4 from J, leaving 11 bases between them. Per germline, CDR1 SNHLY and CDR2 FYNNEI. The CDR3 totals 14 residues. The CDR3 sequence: CASSNRDFTGELFF. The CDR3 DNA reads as TGTGCCAGCAGTAACCGGGACTTCACCGGGGAGCTGTTTTTT.

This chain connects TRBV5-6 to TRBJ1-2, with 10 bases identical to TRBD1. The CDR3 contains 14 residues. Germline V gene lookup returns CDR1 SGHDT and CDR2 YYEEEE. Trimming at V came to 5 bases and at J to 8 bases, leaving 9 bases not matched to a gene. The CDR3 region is CASRTRQGASGYTF. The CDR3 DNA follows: TGTGCCAGCAGAACCAGACAGGGGGCAAGCGGCTACACCTTC.

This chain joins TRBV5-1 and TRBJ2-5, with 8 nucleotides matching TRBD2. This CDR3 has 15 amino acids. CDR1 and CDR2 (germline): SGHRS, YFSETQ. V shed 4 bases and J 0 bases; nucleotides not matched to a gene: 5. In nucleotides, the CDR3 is TGCGCCAGCAGCCAAGCGGGGGTCAACCAAGAGACCCAGTACTTC. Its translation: CASSQAGVNQETQYF.

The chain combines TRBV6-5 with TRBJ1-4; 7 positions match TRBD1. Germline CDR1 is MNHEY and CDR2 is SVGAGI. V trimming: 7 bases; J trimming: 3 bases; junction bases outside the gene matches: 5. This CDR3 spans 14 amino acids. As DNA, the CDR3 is TGTGCCAGCAAGTCCGGGACAGCTAATGAAAAACTGTTTTTT. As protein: CASKSGTANEKLFF.

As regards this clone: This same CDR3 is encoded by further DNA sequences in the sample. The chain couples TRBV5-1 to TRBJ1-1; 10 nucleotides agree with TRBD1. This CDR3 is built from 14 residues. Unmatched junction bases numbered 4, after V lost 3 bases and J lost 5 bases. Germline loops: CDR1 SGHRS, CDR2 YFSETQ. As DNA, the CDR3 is TGCGCCAGCAGCTACGGACAGGGGGGGACTGAAGCTTTCTTT. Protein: CASSYGQGGTEAFF.

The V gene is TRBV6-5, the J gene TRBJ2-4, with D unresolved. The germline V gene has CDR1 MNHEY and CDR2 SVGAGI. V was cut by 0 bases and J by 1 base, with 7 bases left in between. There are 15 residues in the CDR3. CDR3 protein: CASSYSSFAKNIQYF. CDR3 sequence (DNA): TGTGCCAGCAGTTACTCCTCTTTTGCCAAAAACATTCAGTACTTC.

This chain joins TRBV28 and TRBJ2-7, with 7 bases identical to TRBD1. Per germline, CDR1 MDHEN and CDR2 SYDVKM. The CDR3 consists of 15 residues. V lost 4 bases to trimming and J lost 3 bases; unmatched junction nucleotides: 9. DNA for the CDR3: TGTGCCAGCAGTTGGGTGGGACAGCCACTCTACGAGCAGTACTTC. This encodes CASSWVGQPLYEQYF. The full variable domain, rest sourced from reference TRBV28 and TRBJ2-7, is DVKVTQSSRYLVKRTGEKVFLECVQDMDHENMFWYRQDPGLGLRLIYFSYDVKMKEKGDIPEGYSVSREKKERFSLILESASTNQTSMYLCASSWVGQPLYEQYFGPGTRLTVT.

As DNA, the CDR3 is TGCGCCAGCAGCCAAGTCGAGGGAATCTCTGGAAACACCATATATTTT. Translated: CASSQVEGISGNTIYF. The rearrangement uses TRBV4-1 and TRBJ1-3; D uncertain. Trimming pared 1 base from V and 0 bases from J, leaving 10 bases between. The CDR3 length is 16 residues. Germline V gives CDR1 MGHRA, CDR2 YSYEKL.

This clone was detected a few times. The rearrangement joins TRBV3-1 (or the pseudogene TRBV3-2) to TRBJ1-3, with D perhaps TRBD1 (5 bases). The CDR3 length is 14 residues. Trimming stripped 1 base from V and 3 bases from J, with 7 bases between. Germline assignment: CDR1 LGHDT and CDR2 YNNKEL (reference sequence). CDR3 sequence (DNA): TGTGCCAGCAGCCAAGGGACAAATGGAAACACCATATATTTT. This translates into CASSQGTNGNTIYF.

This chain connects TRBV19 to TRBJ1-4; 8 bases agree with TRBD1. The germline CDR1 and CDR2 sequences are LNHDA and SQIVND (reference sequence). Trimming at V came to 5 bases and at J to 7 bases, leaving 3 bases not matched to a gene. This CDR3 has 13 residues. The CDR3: CASSETGAEKLFF. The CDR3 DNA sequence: TGTGCCAGTAGTGAGACAGGGGCTGAAAAACTGTTTTTT.

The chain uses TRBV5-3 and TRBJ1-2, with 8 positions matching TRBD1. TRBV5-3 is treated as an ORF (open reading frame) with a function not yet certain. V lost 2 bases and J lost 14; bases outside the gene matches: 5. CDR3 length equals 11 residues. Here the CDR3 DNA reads TGTGCCAGAAGCTTTGGCTACAGGGGGACCTTC. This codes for CARSFGYRGTF.

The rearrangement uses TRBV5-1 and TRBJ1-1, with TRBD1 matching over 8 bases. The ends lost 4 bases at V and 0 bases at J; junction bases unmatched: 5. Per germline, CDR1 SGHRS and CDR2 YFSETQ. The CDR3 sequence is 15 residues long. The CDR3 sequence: CASSNNRGMNTEAFF. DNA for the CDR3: TGCGCCAGCAGCAACAACAGGGGGATGAACACTGAAGCTTTCTTT.

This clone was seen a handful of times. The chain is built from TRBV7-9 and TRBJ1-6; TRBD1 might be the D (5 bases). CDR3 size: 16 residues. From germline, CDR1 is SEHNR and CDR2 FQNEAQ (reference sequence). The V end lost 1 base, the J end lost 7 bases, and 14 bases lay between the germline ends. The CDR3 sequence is CASSLDGQGGNSPLHF. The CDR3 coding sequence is TGTGCCAGCAGCTTAGATGGGCAGGGCGGAAATTCACCCCTCCACTTT.

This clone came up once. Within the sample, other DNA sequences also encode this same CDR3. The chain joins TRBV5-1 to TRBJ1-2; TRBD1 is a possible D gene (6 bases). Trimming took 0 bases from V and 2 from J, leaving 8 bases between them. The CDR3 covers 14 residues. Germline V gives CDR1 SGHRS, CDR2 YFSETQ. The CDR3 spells CASSLADRNYGYTF. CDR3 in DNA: TGCGCCAGCAGCTTGGCGGACAGAAACTATGGCTACACCTTC.

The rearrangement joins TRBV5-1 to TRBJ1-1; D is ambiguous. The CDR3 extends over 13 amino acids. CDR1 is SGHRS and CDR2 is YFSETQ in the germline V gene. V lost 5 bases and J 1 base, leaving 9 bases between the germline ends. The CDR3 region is CASRQSANTEAFF. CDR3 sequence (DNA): TGCGCCAGCAGACAGTCTGCGAACACTGAAGCTTTCTTT. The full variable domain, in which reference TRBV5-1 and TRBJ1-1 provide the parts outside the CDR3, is KAGVTQTPRYLIKTRGQQVTLSCSPISGHRSVSWYQQTPGQGLQFLFEYFSETQRNKGNFPGRFSGRQFSNSRSEMNVSTLELGDSALYLCASRQSANTEAFFGQGTRLTVV.

Written as DNA, the CDR3 is TGTGCCAGCAGAGAGACAGGACGATTGGGTGAAAAACTGTTTTTT. Translating it yields CASRETGRLGEKLFF. The J gene is TRBJ1-4, the V gene TRBV25-1; D is perhaps TRBD1 (6 bases). Germline V gene data show CDR1 as MGHDK and CDR2 as SYGVNS. Trimming stripped 6 bases from V and 7 bases from J, with 18 bases between. The CDR3 spans 15 residues.

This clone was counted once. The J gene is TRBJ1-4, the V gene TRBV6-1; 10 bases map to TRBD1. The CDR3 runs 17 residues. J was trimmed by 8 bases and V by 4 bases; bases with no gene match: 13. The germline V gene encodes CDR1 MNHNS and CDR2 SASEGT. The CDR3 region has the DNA TGTGCCAGCAGTGTCCTCCGGGCGGGGACAGGGGCAGAAAAACTGTTTTTT. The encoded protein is CASSVLRAGTGAEKLFF.

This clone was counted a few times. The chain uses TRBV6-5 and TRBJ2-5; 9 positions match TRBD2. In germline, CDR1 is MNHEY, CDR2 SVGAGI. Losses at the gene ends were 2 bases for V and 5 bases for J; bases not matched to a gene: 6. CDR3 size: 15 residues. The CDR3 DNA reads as TGTGCCAGCAGTTACGGCGGGGGGGCGAGTGAGACCCAGTACTTC. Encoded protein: CASSYGGGASETQYF.

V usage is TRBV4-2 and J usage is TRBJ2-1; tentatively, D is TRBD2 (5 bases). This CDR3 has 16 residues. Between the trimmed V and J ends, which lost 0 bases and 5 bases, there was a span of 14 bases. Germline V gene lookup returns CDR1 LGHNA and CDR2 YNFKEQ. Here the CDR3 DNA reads TGTGCCAGCAGCCAAGATTTGCGAGGGTTCGACAATGAGCAGTTCTTC. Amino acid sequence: CASSQDLRGFDNEQFF.

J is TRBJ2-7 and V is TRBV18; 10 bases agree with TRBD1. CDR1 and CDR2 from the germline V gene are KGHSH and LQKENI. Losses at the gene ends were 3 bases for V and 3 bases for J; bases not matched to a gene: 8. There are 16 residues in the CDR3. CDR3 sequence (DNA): TGTGCCAGCTCACCTCCCCTAAGGACAGGGGGCTACGAGCAGTACTTC. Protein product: CASSPPLRTGGYEQYF.

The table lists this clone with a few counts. This CDR3 reads CASSLAGGIYGYTF. CDR3 coding DNA: TGTGCCAGCAGCTTAGCAGGGGGAATCTATGGCTACACCTTC. The chain couples TRBV7-9 to TRBJ1-2; a weak D match, TRBD1 (6 bases). Per the germline V gene, CDR1 is SEHNR and CDR2 is FQNEAQ (reference sequence). Trimming cost V 0 bases and J 4 bases, with 9 bases left between them. The CDR3 totals 14 residues.

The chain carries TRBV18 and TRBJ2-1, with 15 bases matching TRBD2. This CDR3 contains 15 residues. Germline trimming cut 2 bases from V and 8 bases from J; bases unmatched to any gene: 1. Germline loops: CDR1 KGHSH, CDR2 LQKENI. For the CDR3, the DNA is TGTGCCAGCTCACCAGGGACTAGCGGGGGGTATGAGCAGTTCTTC. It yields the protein CASSPGTSGGYEQFF.

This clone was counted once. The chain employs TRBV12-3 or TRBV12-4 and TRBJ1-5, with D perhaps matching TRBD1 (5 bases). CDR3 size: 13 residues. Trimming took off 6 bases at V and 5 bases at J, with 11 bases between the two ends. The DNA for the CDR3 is TGTGCCAGCAGAGGGGTGGGTGATCAGCCCCAGCATTTT. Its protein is CASRGVGDQPQHF.

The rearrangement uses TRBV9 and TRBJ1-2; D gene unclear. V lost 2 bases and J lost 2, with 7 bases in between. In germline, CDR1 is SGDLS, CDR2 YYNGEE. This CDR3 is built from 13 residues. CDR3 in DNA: TGTGCCAGCAGCGTGAGGGAGAACTATGGCTACACCTTC. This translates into CASSVRENYGYTF.

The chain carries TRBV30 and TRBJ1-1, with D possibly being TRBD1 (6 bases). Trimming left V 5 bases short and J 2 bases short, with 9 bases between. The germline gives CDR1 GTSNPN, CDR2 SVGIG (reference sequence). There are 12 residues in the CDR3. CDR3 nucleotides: TGTGCCTGGCGACAGGATAACACTGAAGCTTTCTTT. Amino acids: CAWRQDNTEAFF.

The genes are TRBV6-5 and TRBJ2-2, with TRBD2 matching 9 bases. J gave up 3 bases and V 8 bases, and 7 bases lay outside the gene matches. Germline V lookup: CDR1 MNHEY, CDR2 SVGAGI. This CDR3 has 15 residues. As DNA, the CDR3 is TGTGCCAGCTGGTCTAGCGGGGTGTACACCGGGGAGCTGTTTTTT. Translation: CASWSSGVYTGELFF.

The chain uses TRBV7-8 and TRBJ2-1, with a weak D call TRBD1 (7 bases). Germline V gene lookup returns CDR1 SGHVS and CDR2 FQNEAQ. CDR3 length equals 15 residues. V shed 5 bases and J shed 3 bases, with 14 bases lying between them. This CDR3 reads CASSPEGQSYNEQFF. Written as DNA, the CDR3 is TGTGCCAGCAGCCCGGAGGGACAGAGCTACAATGAGCAGTTCTTC.

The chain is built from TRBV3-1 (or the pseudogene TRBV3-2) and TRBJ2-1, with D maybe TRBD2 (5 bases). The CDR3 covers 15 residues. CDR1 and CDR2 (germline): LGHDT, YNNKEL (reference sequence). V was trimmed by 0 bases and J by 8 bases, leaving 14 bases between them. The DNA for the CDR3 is TGTGCCAGCAGCCAAGAGACGGGGATTTGGGATGAGCAGTTCTTC. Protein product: CASSQETGIWDEQFF.